One and the same sample provided the 22 T cell receptor beta chains below, sequenced in a study of T-cell memory formation after mild COVID-19. TCRdb itself ran the 5' RACE reads through MiXCR, one entry per CDR3 protein. Among 350,000 or so distinct CDR3 sequences listed, around a fifth were seen once. Material for sequencing was PBMCs or a T cell subset sorted from them (not recorded which). The receptors were sampled from a man aged 18 to 29 who had mild COVID-19 (a few samples of this study predate the infection). Cell type and time point are not known.

In its sample, this clonotype was seen a few times. This rearrangement joins TRBV3-1 to TRBJ1-4, with D perhaps matching TRBD1 (5 bases). Per the germline V gene, CDR1 is LGHDT and CDR2 is YNNKEL (reference sequence). V dropped 0 bases and J dropped 0 bases, with 20 bases sitting between them. The CDR3 is made up of 20 amino acids. The chain's CDR3 is CASSQEGTERGLATNEKLFF. The DNA of the CDR3 is TGTGCCAGCAGCCAAGAGGGGACTGAACGAGGCCTTGCAACTAATGAAAAACTGTTTTTT. Full variable domain (rest looked up from reference TRBV3-1 and TRBJ1-4): DTAVSQTPKYLVTQMGNDKSIKCEQNLGHDTMYWYKQDSKKFLKIMFSYNNKELIINETVPNRFSPKSPDKAHLNLHINSLELGDSAVYFCASSQEGTERGLATNEKLFFGSGTQLSVL.

This sequence joins TRBV29-1 and TRBJ1-1; D is uncertain. V lost 4 bases to trimming and J lost 6 bases, with 9 bases between them. Germline CDR1 SQVTM, CDR2 ANQGSEA. The CDR3 totals 11 residues. DNA for the CDR3: TGCAGCGTTGCTGGGCCGGCTGAAGCTTTCTTT. Its translation: CSVAGPAEAFF.

V is TRBV7-2 and J is TRBJ2-2, with D possibly matching TRBD1 (5 bases). V lost 10 bases, J lost 2 bases, and 14 bases lay in between. Germline CDR1 SGHTA, CDR2 FQGNSA. This CDR3 region has 14 residues. CDR3 in amino acids: CATRRQPNTGELFF. The CDR3 region has the DNA TGTGCCACCCGGAGACAGCCAAACACCGGGGAGCTGTTTTTT.

This clonotype has only a few counts. The rearrangement links TRBV24-1 to TRBJ2-3; D possibly corresponds to TRBD1 (6 bases). Germline V gives CDR1 KGHDR, CDR2 SFDVKD. V lost 4 bases to trimming and J lost 7 bases, with 8 bases between them. The CDR3 loop spans 12 amino acids. CDR3 DNA sequence: TGTGCCACCAGTGAACAGGGCTATACGCAGTATTTT. Protein sequence: CATSEQGYTQYF.

This clonotype was found a few times. This chain links TRBV5-1 with TRBJ1-4; 9 bases are shared with TRBD1. In germline, CDR1 is SGHRS, CDR2 YFSETQ. There are 15 residues in the CDR3. Trimming cost V 1 base and J 8 bases; bases outside gene matches: 6. The CDR3 DNA reads as TGCGCCAGCAGCTTGCCCGGGACAGGGAGGGAAAAACTGTTTTTT. This codes for CASSLPGTGREKLFF. The variable domain in full, completed from reference TRBV5-1 and TRBJ1-4, reads KAGVTQTPRYLIKTRGQQVTLSCSPISGHRSVSWYQQTPGQGLQFLFEYFSETQRNKGNFPGRFSGRQFSNSRSEMNVSTLELGDSALYLCASSLPGTGREKLFFGSGTQLSVL.

J is TRBJ1-4 and V is TRBV7-9; possible D gene TRBD1, 5 bases. This CDR3 contains 15 residues. CDR1 and CDR2 (germline): SEHNR, FQNEAQ (reference sequence). V dropped 3 bases and J dropped 6 bases, with 14 bases sitting between them. The CDR3 reads CASSLWRGGDEKLFF. CDR3 DNA: TGTGCCAGCAGCTTGTGGAGGGGTGGCGATGAAAAACTGTTTTTT.

The chain carries TRBV3-1 and TRBJ1-1; D might be TRBD1 (5 bases). Germline CDR1 reads LGHDT; CDR2 reads YNNKEL (reference sequence). V was shortened by 0 bases and J by 11 bases, with 19 bases between the two germline ends. This CDR3 spans 15 amino acids. The DNA for the CDR3 is TGTGCCAGCAGCCAAGATCGAGTGGAGGGGCTGCGGGCTTTCTTT. This translates into CASSQDRVEGLRAFF.

The CDR3 is CASSWSEGQGWQETQYF. CDR3 DNA sequence: TGTGCCAGCAGCTGGAGCGAGGGACAGGGGTGGCAAGAGACCCAGTACTTC. The J gene is TRBJ2-5, the V gene TRBV7-8; 10 bases are a match to TRBD1. Trimming at V came to 4 bases and at J to 2 bases, leaving 10 bases not matched to a gene. The germline CDR1 and CDR2 sequences are SGHVS and FQNEAQ. This CDR3 is 17 amino acids long.

In this sample, this clonotype turned up a few times. The chain employs TRBV7-3 and TRBJ2-2; 7 nucleotides agree with TRBD1. With 4 bases clipped from V and 2 bases from J, the junction kept 1 base outside the gene matches. The CDR3 consists of 14 residues. Germline V CDR1 and CDR2: SGHTA, FQGTGA. In DNA, the CDR3 is TGTGCCAGCAGCTACAGGGGAAACACCGGGGAGCTGTTTTTT. Translated, it gives CASSYRGNTGELFF. Full variable domain (remainder filled in from reference TRBV7-3 and TRBJ2-2): GAGVSQTPSNKVTEKGKYVELRCDPISGHTALYWYRQSLGQGPEFLIYFQGTGAADDSGLPNDRFFAVRPEGSVSTLKIQRTERGDSAVYLCASSYRGNTGELFFGEGSRLTVL.

This clonotype was detected a few times. V is TRBV9 and J is TRBJ2-2, with TRBD2 identical over 7 bases. V lost 3 bases and J lost 2; bases outside the gene matches: 13. This CDR3 is built from 18 residues. Germline V gene sequence: CDR1 SGDLS, CDR2 YYNGEE. CDR3 DNA: TGTGCCAGCAGCGAACCGATGGGGGGGGGAACAAACACCGGGGAGCTGTTTTTT. Protein sequence: CASSEPMGGGTNTGELFF.

This clonotype came up a few times. The rearrangement uses TRBV7-9 and TRBJ2-7, with D possibly TRBD2 on 5 matching bases. The CDR3 extends over 14 amino acids. The germline V gene has CDR1 SEHNR and CDR2 FQNEAQ (reference sequence). Trimming took 5 bases from V and 0 from J, leaving 11 bases between them. CDR3 DNA: TGTGCCAGCAGCGGGCCGGGGAACTCCTACGAGCAGTACTTC. Its translation is CASSGPGNSYEQYF. The full variable domain, its missing parts supplied by reference TRBV7-9 and TRBJ2-7, is DTGVSQNPRHKITKRGQNVTFRCDPISEHNRLYWYRQTLGQGPEFLTYFQNEAQLEKSRLLSDRFSAERPKGSFSTLEIQRTEQGDSAMYLCASSGPGNSYEQYFGPGTRLTVT.

This clonotype showed up just a few times. The chain links TRBV27 to TRBJ2-6; 8 positions agree with TRBD2. This CDR3 is built from 18 residues. V lost 1 base and J lost 3; bases outside the gene matches: 8. CDR1 MNHEY and CDR2 SMNVEV come from the germline V gene (reference sequence). CDR3 loop: CASSLYPSGLVGANVLTF. CDR3 DNA sequence: TGTGCCAGCAGTTTATATCCTAGCGGGCTAGTTGGGGCCAACGTCCTGACTTTC.

This clonotype turned up a few times. The J gene is TRBJ2-1, the V gene TRBV6-2 or TRBV6-3; possibly TRBD2 for D (6 bases). The CDR3 is 16 amino acids. Germline-derived CDR1 and CDR2 are MNHEY and SVGEGT. V was shortened by 6 bases and J by 7 bases, with 22 bases between the two germline ends. CDR3 in amino acids: CASSRAGQALRNEQFF. The CDR3 nucleotides read TGTGCCAGCAGCCGGGCGGGGCAGGCCCTACGGAATGAGCAGTTCTTC.

J is TRBJ1-2 and V is TRBV20-1, with D tentatively TRBD1 (6 bases). V was cut by 6 bases and J by 7 bases, with 15 bases left in between. This CDR3 has 12 amino acids. From germline, CDR1 is DFQATT and CDR2 SNEGSKA (reference sequence). In DNA, the CDR3 is TGCAGTGCCTTAGGACAGCGCGGTGGCTACACCTTC. Residues: CSALGQRGGYTF.

This CDR3 reads CSARAQVQPQHF. DNA for the CDR3: TGCAGTGCTAGAGCACAGGTCCAGCCCCAGCATTTT. The J gene is TRBJ1-5, the V gene TRBV20-1; tentatively, D is TRBD1 (5 bases). This CDR3 has 12 amino acids. Germline-derived CDR1 and CDR2 are DFQATT and SNEGSKA (reference sequence). The V end was cut by 1 base, the J end by 7 bases, with 8 bases between.

This chain joins TRBV27 and TRBJ1-4; 7 nucleotides agree with TRBD1. V shed 5 bases and J 4 bases; nucleotides not matched to a gene: 4. The CDR3 loop spans 14 amino acids. Germline CDR1 reads MNHEY; CDR2 reads SMNVEV (reference sequence). CDR3 DNA sequence: TGTGCCAGCAGTATAGGGACAGTTAATGAAAAACTGTTTTTT. Translating it yields CASSIGTVNEKLFF.

This clonotype was counted only a few times. CDR3 DNA: TGTGCCAGCAGTTCCCTACAGGGAAATCAGCCCCAGCATTTT. It is translated as CASSSLQGNQPQHF. The rearrangement joins TRBV27 to TRBJ1-5; tentatively, D is TRBD1 (6 bases). The ends were cut back, 4 bases at V and 4 bases at J, with 11 bases in the middle. The germline V gene encodes CDR1 MNHEY and CDR2 SMNVEV (reference sequence). The CDR3 has 14 residues.

The DNA of the CDR3 is TGCGCCAGCAGCCATAGGAGCTCCTACAATGAGCAGTTCTTC. This translates into CASSHRSSYNEQFF. The chain couples TRBV4-1 to TRBJ2-1; no reliable D call. Trimming left V 3 bases short and J 0 bases short, with 6 bases between. Germline V gene sequence: CDR1 MGHRA, CDR2 YSYEKL. CDR3 length equals 14 residues.

V gene TRBV19 combines with J gene TRBJ2-7; D is undetermined. The CDR3 spans 14 residues. Germline V gene lookup returns CDR1 LNHDA and CDR2 SQIVND (reference sequence). The V end lost 3 bases, the J end lost 6 bases, and 15 bases lay between the germline ends. The chain's CDR3 is CASSISGPDSEQYF. CDR3 nucleotide sequence: TGTGCCAGTAGTATTTCTGGACCCGACTCCGAGCAGTACTTC.

This clonotype was counted a few times. V and J are TRBV6-5 and TRBJ2-5; the match to TRBD1 covers 8 bases. Looked up from germline, CDR1 is MNHEY and CDR2 is SVGAGI. V was pared by 6 bases and J by 4 bases, with 10 bases of the junction left unmatched. The CDR3 length is 15 residues. CDR3 sequence: CASRGTGTGRETQYF. The CDR3 region has the DNA TGTGCCAGCAGAGGAACCGGGACAGGAAGAGAGACCCAGTACTTC.

This chain uses TRBV5-1 with TRBJ2-1, with 9 bases identical to TRBD1. CDR1 SGHRS and CDR2 YFSETQ come from the germline V gene. The CDR3 loop spans 13 amino acids. Trimming took 3 bases from V and 8 from J; bases not matched to a gene: 3. DNA for the CDR3: TGCGCCAGCAGCTCGGACAGGGGCGATGAGCAGTTCTTC. It codes for CASSSDRGDEQFF.

There are a few counts of this clonotype. The V gene is TRBV2, the J gene TRBJ1-2; D unresolved. V gave up 3 bases and J gave up 7 bases, with 12 bases separating them. CDR3 length: 13 amino acids. Looked up from germline, CDR1 is SNHLY and CDR2 is FYNNEI. The CDR3 loop reads CASSEGFAGGYTF. The CDR3 DNA reads TGTGCCAGCAGTGAGGGGTTTGCTGGTGGCTACACCTTC.